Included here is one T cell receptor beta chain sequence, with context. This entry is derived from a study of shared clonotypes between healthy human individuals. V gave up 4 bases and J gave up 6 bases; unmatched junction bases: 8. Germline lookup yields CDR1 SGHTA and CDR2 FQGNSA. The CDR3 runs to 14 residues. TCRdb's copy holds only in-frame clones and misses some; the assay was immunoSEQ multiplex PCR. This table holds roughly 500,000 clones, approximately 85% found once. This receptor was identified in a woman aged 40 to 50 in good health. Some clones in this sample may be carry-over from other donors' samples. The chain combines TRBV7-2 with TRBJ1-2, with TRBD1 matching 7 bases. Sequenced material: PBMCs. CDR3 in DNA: TGTGCCAGCAGCTCCCTGACAGGGCGGCATGGCTACACCTTC. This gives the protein CASSSLTGRHGYTF.